These 6 T cell receptor beta chains were all obtained from the same sample, sequenced in a study of metastatic and nonmetastatic thyroid tumors. Until they underwent thyroid surgery, no patient had received any treatment. Via MiXCR, TCRdb re-called the PCR reads. The table shows fewer than 30,000 clones, with around 15% occurring only once. Material: blood. Every receptor here comes from a female donor with papillary thyroid cancer or a benign thyroid nodule (not recorded which). Some clones in this sample may be carry-over from other donors' samples.

This clone has at least ten counts. The V call is TRBV7-2, the J call TRBJ2-5; weak D call: TRBD2 (6 bases). Trimming removed 0 bases from V and 1 base from J, with 9 bases in between. Germline loops: CDR1 SGHTA, CDR2 FQGNSA. The CDR3 extends over 15 amino acids. Written as DNA, the CDR3 is TGTGCCAGCAGCTTAGCGTCGGGGGTCCAAGAGACCCAGTACTTC. Its protein is CASSLASGVQETQYF.

As for this clone: This may arise from a read error, as a much more abundant clone is one base away. This sample includes further DNA sequences coding for the same CDR3. The gene calls are TRBV30 and TRBJ1-1, with D possibly being TRBD1 (6 bases). The CDR3 runs to 12 residues. Germline CDR1 GTSNPN, CDR2 SVGIG (reference sequence). CDR3 sequence: CARRGGDTEAFF. CDR3 in DNA: TGTGCCAGGCGGGGAGGGGACACCGAAGCTTTCTTT.

With respect to this clone: Just one base apart from a much larger clone, this may be a read error. The V gene is TRBV11-2, the J gene TRBJ2-3; D perhaps matches TRBD2 (5 bases). The CDR3 is 13 amino acids. Germline lookup yields CDR1 SGHAT and CDR2 FQNNGV. This chain's CDR3 is CASSDGSTDTHYF. The CDR3 DNA follows: TGTGCCAGCAGCGATGGGAGCACAGATACGCATTATTTT.

This clone was observed many times. The V gene is TRBV5-1, the J gene TRBJ1-2, with D possibly being TRBD1 (5 bases). The germline V gene encodes CDR1 SGHRS and CDR2 YFSETQ. The length of the CDR3 is 18 residues. The V end was cut by 0 bases, the J end by 4 bases, with 22 bases between. The CDR3 sequence is CASSLANPRSGGFYGYTF. DNA for the CDR3: TGCGCCAGCAGCTTGGCCAACCCCAGGAGTGGGGGGTTCTATGGCTACACCTTC.

This clone was observed at least ten times. The chain has TRBV5-1 and TRBJ2-5, with D possibly TRBD2 on 5 matching bases. The CDR3 runs to 15 residues. V was pared by 4 bases and J by 1 base, with 14 bases between. In germline, CDR1 is SGHRS, CDR2 YFSETQ. The CDR3 DNA follows: TGCGCCAGCAGCCTCTCGGCGGGTCGCCAAGAGACCCAGTACTTC. It encodes CASSLSAGRQETQYF.

This clone ranks as medium-sized. V gene TRBV6-2 or TRBV6-3 combines with J gene TRBJ2-1; 8 nucleotides match TRBD2. This CDR3 is 13 amino acids long. The germline gives CDR1 MNHEY, CDR2 SVGEGT. V was pared by 5 bases and J by 11 bases, with 8 bases of the junction left unmatched. The CDR3 DNA is TGTGCCAGCAGTAATTCTCAGCGGGAGAAGCAGTTCTTC. Encoded protein: CASSNSQREKQFF.